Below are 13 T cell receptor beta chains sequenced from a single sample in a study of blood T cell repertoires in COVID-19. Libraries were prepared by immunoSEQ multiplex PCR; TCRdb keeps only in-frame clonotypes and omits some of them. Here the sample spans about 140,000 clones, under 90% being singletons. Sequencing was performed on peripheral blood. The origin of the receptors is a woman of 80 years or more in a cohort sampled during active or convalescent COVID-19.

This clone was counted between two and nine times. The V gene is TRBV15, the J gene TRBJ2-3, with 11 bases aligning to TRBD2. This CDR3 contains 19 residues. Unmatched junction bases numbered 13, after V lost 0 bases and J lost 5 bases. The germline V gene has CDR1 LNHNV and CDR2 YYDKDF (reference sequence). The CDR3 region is CATSRDHGFRLAGLDTQYF. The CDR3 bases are TGTGCCACCAGCAGAGATCACGGTTTTAGACTAGCGGGGTTAGATACGCAGTATTTT.

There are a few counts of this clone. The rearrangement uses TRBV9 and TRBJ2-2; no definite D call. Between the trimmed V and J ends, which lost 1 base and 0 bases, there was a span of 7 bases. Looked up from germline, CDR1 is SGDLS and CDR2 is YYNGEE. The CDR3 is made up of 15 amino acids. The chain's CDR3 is CASSVTTSNTGELFF. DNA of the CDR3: TGTGCCAGCAGCGTAACGACATCGAACACCGGGGAGCTGTTTTTT.

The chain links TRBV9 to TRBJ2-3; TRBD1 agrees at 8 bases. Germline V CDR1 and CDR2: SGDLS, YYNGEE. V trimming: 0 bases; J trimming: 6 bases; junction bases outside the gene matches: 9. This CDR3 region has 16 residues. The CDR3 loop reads CASSVAPGQVEDTQYF. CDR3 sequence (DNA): TGTGCCAGCAGCGTAGCTCCGGGACAGGTCGAGGATACGCAGTATTTT.

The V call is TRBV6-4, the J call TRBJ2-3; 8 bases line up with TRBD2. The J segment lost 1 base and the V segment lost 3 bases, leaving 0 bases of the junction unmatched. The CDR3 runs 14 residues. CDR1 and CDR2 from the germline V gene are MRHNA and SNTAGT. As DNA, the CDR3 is TGTGCCAGCAGTGAGCGGGGGGGCACAGATACGCAGTATTTT. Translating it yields CASSERGGTDTQYF.

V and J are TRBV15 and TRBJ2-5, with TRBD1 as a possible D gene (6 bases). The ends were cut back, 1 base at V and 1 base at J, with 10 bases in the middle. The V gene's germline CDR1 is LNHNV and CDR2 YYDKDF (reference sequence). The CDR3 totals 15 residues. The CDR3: CATSRAGQFQETQYF. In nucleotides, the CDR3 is TGTGCCACCAGCAGAGCCGGACAGTTCCAAGAGACCCAGTACTTC. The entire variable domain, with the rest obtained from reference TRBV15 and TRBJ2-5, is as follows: DAMVIQNPRYQVTQFGKPVTLSCSQTLNHNVMYWYQQKSSQAPKLLFHYYDKDFNNEADTPDNFQSRRPNTSFCFLDIRSPGLGDTAMYLCATSRAGQFQETQYFGPGTRLLVL.

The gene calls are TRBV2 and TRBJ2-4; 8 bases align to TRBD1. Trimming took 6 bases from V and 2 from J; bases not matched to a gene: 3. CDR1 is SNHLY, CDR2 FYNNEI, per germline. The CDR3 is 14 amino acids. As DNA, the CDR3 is TGTGCCAGCAGCAGGGGGCTGACCAAAAACATTCAGTACTTC. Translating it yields CASSRGLTKNIQYF.

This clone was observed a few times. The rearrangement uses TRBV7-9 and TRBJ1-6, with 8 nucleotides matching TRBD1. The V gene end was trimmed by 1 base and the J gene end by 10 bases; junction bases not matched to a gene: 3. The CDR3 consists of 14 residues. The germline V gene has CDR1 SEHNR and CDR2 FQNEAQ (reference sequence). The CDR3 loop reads CASSLGTGGSPLHF. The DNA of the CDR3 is TGTGCCAGCAGCTTAGGTACAGGGGGATCACCCCTCCACTTT.

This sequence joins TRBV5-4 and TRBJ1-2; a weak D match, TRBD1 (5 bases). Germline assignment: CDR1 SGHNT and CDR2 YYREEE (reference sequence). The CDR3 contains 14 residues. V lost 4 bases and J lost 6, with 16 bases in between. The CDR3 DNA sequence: TGTGCCAGCAGCCCATTGGCAGGGAAGGATGGCTACACCTTC. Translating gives CASSPLAGKDGYTF.

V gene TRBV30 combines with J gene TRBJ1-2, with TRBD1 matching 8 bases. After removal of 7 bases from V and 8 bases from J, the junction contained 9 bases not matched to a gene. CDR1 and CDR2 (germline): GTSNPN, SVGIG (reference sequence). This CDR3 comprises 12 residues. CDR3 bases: TGTGCCTACCCGACAGGGGCGTCGGGCTACACCTTC. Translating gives CAYPTGASGYTF.

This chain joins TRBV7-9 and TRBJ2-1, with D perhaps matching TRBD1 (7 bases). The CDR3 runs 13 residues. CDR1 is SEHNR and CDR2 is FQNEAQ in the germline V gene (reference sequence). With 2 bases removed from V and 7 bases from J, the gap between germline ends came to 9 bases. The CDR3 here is CASSLQGGNEQFF. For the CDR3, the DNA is TGTGCCAGCAGCTTACAGGGGGGAAATGAGCAGTTCTTC.

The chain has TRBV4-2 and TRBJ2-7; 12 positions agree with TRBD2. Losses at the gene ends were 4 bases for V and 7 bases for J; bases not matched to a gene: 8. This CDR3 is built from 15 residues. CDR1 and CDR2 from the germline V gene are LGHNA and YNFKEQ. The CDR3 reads CASSPLSSGGAEQYF. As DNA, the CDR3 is TGTGCCAGCAGCCCCCTTTCTAGCGGGGGGGCAGAGCAGTACTTC.

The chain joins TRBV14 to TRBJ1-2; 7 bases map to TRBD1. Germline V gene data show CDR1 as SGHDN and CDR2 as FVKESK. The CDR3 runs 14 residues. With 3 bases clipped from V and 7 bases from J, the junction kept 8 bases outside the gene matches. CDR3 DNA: TGTGCCAGCAGCCATTGGCAGGGGGTCTCTGGCTACACCTTC. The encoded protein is CASSHWQGVSGYTF.

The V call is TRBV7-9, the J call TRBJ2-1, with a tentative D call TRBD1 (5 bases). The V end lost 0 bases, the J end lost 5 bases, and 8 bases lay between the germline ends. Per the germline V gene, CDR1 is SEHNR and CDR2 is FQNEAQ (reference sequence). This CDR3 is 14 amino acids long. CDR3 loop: CASSLAGADNEQFF. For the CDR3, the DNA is TGTGCCAGCAGCTTAGCAGGGGCGGACAATGAGCAGTTCTTC.